Following are 22 T cell receptor beta chains from one sample sequenced in a study of cytomegalovirus exposure and HLA in healthy donors (dated 2017 in TCRdb). Receptor libraries were prepared by the immunoSEQ multiplex PCR assay. The multiplex PCR relied on a mix of 60 forward primers for TCR Vbeta segments and 13 reverse primers for TCR Jbeta segments. Not all clones reach the TCRdb copy of this immuneACCESS table, which keeps in-frame sequences only. Checked studies attribute under half of the gap to unresolved V genes and leave the rest unexplained. The table for this sample lists a few hundred thousand clones; about 90% of them were counted only once. 2% to 3% of the sample is held by the ten biggest clonotypes. Source material: PBMCs. Receptors originate from a woman in her late teens or twenties in good health and CMV-seronegative.

This chain's CDR3 is CASSLPRAGQETQYF. CDR3 DNA: TGTGCCAGCAGCTTGCCTCGGGCGGGGCAAGAGACCCAGTACTTC. This chain joins TRBV5-4 and TRBJ2-5, with D possibly matching TRBD2 (6 bases). CDR1 is SGHNT, CDR2 YYREEE, per germline (reference sequence). V lost 1 base to trimming and J lost 2 bases, with 12 bases between them. CDR3 length equals 15 residues. Using reference TRBV5-4 and TRBJ2-5 for the parts outside the CDR3, the full variable domain is ETGVTQSPTHLIKTRGQQVTLRCSSQSGHNTVSWYQQALGQGPQFIFQYYREEENGRGNFPPRFSGLQFPNYSSELNVNALELDDSALYLCASSLPRAGQETQYFGPGTRLLVL.

The genes are TRBV5-1 and TRBJ2-7; 14 bases line up with TRBD2. From germline, CDR1 is SGHRS and CDR2 YFSETQ. This CDR3 comprises 17 residues. With V trimmed by 2 bases and J by 0 bases, 4 bases remained unmatched. CDR3 sequence (DNA): TGCGCCAGCAGCTTCGGGACTAGCGGGGGACTCTCCTACGAGCAGTACTTC. Residues: CASSFGTSGGLSYEQYF. Full variable domain (missing parts from reference TRBV5-1 and TRBJ2-7): KAGVTQTPRYLIKTRGQQVTLSCSPISGHRSVSWYQQTPGQGLQFLFEYFSETQRNKGNFPGRFSGRQFSNSRSEMNVSTLELGDSALYLCASSFGTSGGLSYEQYFGPGTRLTVT.

The rearrangement links TRBV21-1 to TRBJ2-3; whether TRBD2, the table's D call, matches the DNA was not checked. TRBV21-1 is designated a pseudogene. CDR3 length: 17 residues. CDR3 protein: CASSKPGLFLRTDTQYF. As DNA, the CDR3 is TGTGCCAGCAGCAAACCGGGACTATTCCTTCGCACAGATACGCAGTATTTT.

CDR3 loop: CASSLGYLWGEELFF. The CDR3 DNA sequence: TGTGCCAGCAGCCTCGGTTATTTATGGGGCGAGGAGCTGTTTTTT. The chain uses TRBV14 and TRBJ2-2, with D possibly TRBD1 on 5 matching bases. This CDR3 is 15 amino acids long. The germline V and J ends were trimmed by 4 bases and 10 bases, with 19 bases remaining between them. Germline assignment: CDR1 SGHDN and CDR2 FVKESK.

This clone appeared a single time. The chain recombines TRBV4-1 with TRBJ2-5, with D hard to call. The J call may not be correct, given that the DNA end is closer to TRBJ2-7. Germline CDR1 reads MGHRA; CDR2 reads YSYEKL. The CDR3 contains 16 residues. The CDR3 loop reads CASSQVVAGFTYEQYF. The CDR3 DNA is TGCGCCAGCAGCCAAGTAGTGGCAGGATTTACCTACGAGCAGTACTTC.

This chain uses TRBV27 with TRBJ2-2, with a weak D call TRBD2 (7 bases). CDR1 MNHEY and CDR2 SMNVEV come from the germline V gene (reference sequence). The V and J ends lost 0 bases and 0 bases respectively, with 17 bases between them. This CDR3 comprises 19 residues. CDR3 sequence: CASSLSSWGGHANTGELFF. DNA for the CDR3: TGTGCCAGCAGTTTATCGTCATGGGGGGGGCATGCGAACACCGGGGAGCTGTTTTTT.

This chain uses TRBV7-2 with TRBJ2-5, with 10 bases matching TRBD1. The J call may be mistaken, given a closer DNA end match to TRBJ2-7. Germline CDR1 reads SGHTA; CDR2 reads FQGNSA. The CDR3 consists of 15 residues. CDR3 amino acids: CASSLAGQGTYEQYF. As DNA, the CDR3 is TGTGCCAGCAGCTTAGCGGGACAGGGGACCTACGAGCAGTACTTC.

The gene calls are TRBV6-1 and TRBJ1-2; D may be TRBD1 (6 bases). The CDR3 runs to 15 residues. V lost 6 bases and J 2 bases, leaving 16 bases between the germline ends. Germline loops: CDR1 MNHNS, CDR2 SASEGT. This chain's CDR3 is CASSLNRDPNYGYTF. The CDR3 DNA reads TGTGCCAGCAGCCTCAACAGGGACCCCAACTATGGCTACACCTTC.

J is TRBJ2-7 and V is TRBV7-9; 8 bases are a match to TRBD2. The CDR3 runs 14 residues. Trimming took 4 bases from V and 6 from J; bases not matched to a gene: 8. The V gene's germline CDR1 is SEHNR and CDR2 FQNEAQ (reference sequence). The CDR3 DNA sequence: TGTGCCAGCAGCTCCCGGGGGGGGTGGGGCGAGCAGTACTTC. Protein sequence: CASSSRGGWGEQYF.

With regard to this clone: The sample carries other DNA sequences with the same CDR3. This chain uses TRBV5-5 with TRBJ1-1; D is perhaps TRBD1 (5 bases). The CDR3 runs to 13 residues. The ends were cut back, 3 bases at V and 1 base at J, with 7 bases in the middle. Germline loops: CDR1 SGHKS, CDR2 YYEKEE (reference sequence). As DNA, the CDR3 is TGTGCCAGCAGCTCCCAGGGGAACACTGAAGCTTTCTTT. Translation: CASSSQGNTEAFF.

The chain links TRBV7-9 to TRBJ1-2; TRBD1 matches 7 bases. The junction had 9 bases not matched to a gene; V was cut back by 3 bases and J by 2 bases. Looked up from germline, CDR1 is SEHNR and CDR2 is FQNEAQ (reference sequence). The CDR3 is 16 residues long. The CDR3: CASSFYLGQPNYGYTF. DNA for the CDR3: TGTGCCAGCAGCTTCTACCTGGGACAGCCGAACTATGGCTACACCTTC.

The CDR3 sequence: CAGQGAGTGELFF. CDR3 sequence (DNA): TGTGCCGGACAGGGGGCTGGCACCGGGGAGCTGTTTTTT. The chain uses TRBV19 and TRBJ2-2; 11 positions match TRBD1. Trimming cost V 11 bases and J 4 bases; bases outside gene matches: 3. Germline V gene sequence: CDR1 LNHDA, CDR2 SQIVND (reference sequence). This CDR3 has 13 residues.

The chain combines TRBV7-2 with TRBJ2-7; D gene unclear. Trimming pared 5 bases from V and 0 bases from J, leaving 11 bases between. Germline CDR1 is SGHTA and CDR2 is FQGNSA. The CDR3 has 14 residues. CDR3 sequence reads: CASSHDWSSYEQYF. For the CDR3, the DNA is TGTGCCAGCAGCCACGATTGGAGCTCCTACGAGCAGTACTTC.

This clone came up once. The rearrangement uses TRBV6-6 and TRBJ2-7; 8 bases are shared with TRBD1. V shed 8 bases and J 6 bases; nucleotides not matched to a gene: 9. Germline V lookup: CDR1 MNHNY, CDR2 SVGAGI (reference sequence). The CDR3 is 13 amino acids. The CDR3: CASGSDRGAEQYF. The CDR3 DNA follows: TGTGCCAGCGGGTCAGACAGGGGAGCCGAGCAGTACTTC.

The chain combines TRBV2 with TRBJ1-2; D might be TRBD1 (5 bases). This CDR3 comprises 15 residues. Trimming removed 6 bases at V and 4 bases at J, with 18 bases between. Germline V gives CDR1 SNHLY, CDR2 FYNNEI. The DNA for the CDR3 is TGTGCCAGCAGCGGACGGGCAGGGAACTTCTATGGCTACACCTTC. This translates into CASSGRAGNFYGYTF.

V and J are TRBV5-1 and TRBJ2-3; TRBD2 agrees at 8 bases. Germline CDR1 reads SGHRS; CDR2 reads YFSETQ. CDR3 length: 15 amino acids. Unmatched junction bases numbered 7, after V lost 5 bases and J lost 2 bases. This CDR3 reads CASSPGRGATDTQYF. DNA for the CDR3: TGCGCCAGCAGTCCGGGGCGGGGGGCCACAGATACGCAGTATTTT.

This chain connects TRBV13 to TRBJ1-1; weak D call: TRBD1 (5 bases). Trimming removed 1 base from V and 8 bases from J, with 14 bases in between. From germline, CDR1 is PRHDT and CDR2 FYEKMQ (reference sequence). This CDR3 is built from 14 residues. The DNA of the CDR3 is TGTGCCAGCAGCTTAGTTGGGGCAGTTACCGAAGCTTTCTTT. It yields the protein CASSLVGAVTEAFF.

The rearrangement joins TRBV11-2 to TRBJ2-7; tentative D call: TRBD2 (6 bases). V lost 3 bases to trimming and J lost 0 bases, with 15 bases between them. CDR3 size: 16 residues. Germline values: CDR1 SGHAT, CDR2 FQNNGV. The CDR3 spells CASSFSTSQSSYEQYF. The CDR3 DNA reads TGTGCCAGCAGCTTCAGCACTAGCCAGAGCTCCTACGAGCAGTACTTC.

This clone has a single count. The J gene is TRBJ1-2, the V gene TRBV30; 10 bases fit TRBD1. CDR3 length: 14 amino acids. Looked up from germline, CDR1 is GTSNPN and CDR2 is SVGIG (reference sequence). J lost 4 bases, V lost 5 bases, and 7 bases had no gene match. CDR3 bases: TGTGCCTGGGACAGGGGGCAAGGGGGCTATGGCTACACCTTC. Protein product: CAWDRGQGGYGYTF. Variable domain in full (rest from reference TRBV30 and TRBJ1-2): SQTIHQWPATLVQPVGSPLSLECTVEGTSNPNLYWYRQAAGRGLQLLFYSVGIGQISSEVPQNLSASRPQDRQFILSSKKLLLSDSGFYLCAWDRGQGGYGYTFGSGTRLTVV.

J is TRBJ2-7 and V is TRBV5-1; D call uncertain. The germline V gene encodes CDR1 SGHRS and CDR2 YFSETQ. V was cut by 2 bases and J by 3 bases, with 12 bases left in between. The CDR3 contains 14 residues. In nucleotides, the CDR3 is TGCGCCAGCAGCTTTGGCCAGATCCTCTACGAGCAGTACTTC. This encodes CASSFGQILYEQYF.

The chain employs TRBV7-2 and TRBJ2-5; 10 bases are a match to TRBD2. CDR1 and CDR2 from the germline V gene are SGHTA and FQGNSA. Unmatched junction bases numbered 6, after V lost 1 base and J lost 4 bases. There are 16 residues in the CDR3. The CDR3 DNA reads TGTGCCAGCAGCTTAGTAGTAGCGGGGGGTCGAGAGACCCAGTACTTC. It codes for CASSLVVAGGRETQYF.

Remarks on this clone: The junction does not match germline at one end; this may be a read error. The chain joins TRBV7-9 to TRBJ1-2; D not resolved. The CDR3 contains 16 residues. The germline CDR1 and CDR2 sequences are SEHNR and FQNEAQ (reference sequence). The CDR3 here is CSSSLVLADANYGYTF. CDR3 coding DNA: TGTTCCAGCAGCTTAGTTCTAGCGGACGCTAACTATGGCTACACCTTC.